The clone carrying this T cell receptor (beta chain) was recorded many times. Germline V gene sequence: CDR1 SGHAT, CDR2 FQNNGV. The CDR3 runs to 13 residues. J lost 5 bases, V lost 4 bases, and 4 bases had no gene match. These data belong to a study of T cells after yellow fever vaccination. TCRdb re-called the 5' RACE reads through MiXCR, storing one row per CDR3 protein. The sample has a few hundred thousand distinct CDR3 sequences, about 15% seen once; the top ten hold about 18%. This sequence joins TRBV11-2 and TRBJ1-2; 7 bases are a match to TRBD1. The origin of this receptor is a young man who received the YFV17D yellow fever vaccine. The specimen was PBMCs, collected around 5 days after the first yellow fever vaccination. The CDR3 nucleotides are TGTGCCAGCAGCTCCGGACAGGATTATGGCTACACCTTC. It encodes CASSSGQDYGYTF.